The TCR beta chain described here comes from a study of blood T cell repertoires in COVID-19. Whole-study context: Samples came from the United States, Italy and Spain, spanning acute and convalescent COVID-19. Sources were T cells, B-cell-depleted T cells, or PBMCs; the material itself was cDNA or gDNA.

Authors' methods: Reference gene primer amplification gave nucleated cell count estimates. The method was immunoSEQ multiplex PCR; TCRdb's version includes in-frame clones alone and lacks a portion of them. V, J and clone size were drawn from that table, and D and trimming were deduced from the DNA. This sample has approximately 52,000 clones; roughly nine tenths occur once, and the top ten carry around 5%. V was clipped by 6 bases and J by 0 bases; unmatched bases: 4. This CDR3 has 14 residues. The germline V gene encodes CDR1 MNHEY and CDR2 SMNVEV (reference sequence). The chain joins TRBV27 to TRBJ1-1; 7 nucleotides agree with TRBD1. The origin of this receptor is a man aged 60 to 75 with active COVID-19. The sample comprised peripheral blood. The CDR3 DNA follows: TGTGCCAGCAGCACCGGGACAGTGAACACTGAAGCTTTCTTT. The encoded protein is CASSTGTVNTEAFF.